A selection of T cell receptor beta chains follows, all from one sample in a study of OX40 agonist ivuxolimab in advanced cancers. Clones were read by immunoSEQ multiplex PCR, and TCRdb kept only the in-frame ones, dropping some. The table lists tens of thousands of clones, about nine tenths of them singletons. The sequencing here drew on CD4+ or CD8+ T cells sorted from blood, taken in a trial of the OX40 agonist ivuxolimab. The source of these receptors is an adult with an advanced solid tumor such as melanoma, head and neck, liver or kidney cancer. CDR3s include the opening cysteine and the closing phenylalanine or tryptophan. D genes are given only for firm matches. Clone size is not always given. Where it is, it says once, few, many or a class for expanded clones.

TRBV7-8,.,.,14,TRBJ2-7,TGTGCCAGCAGCTTCCGGGGGCGGGCATACGAGCAGTACTTC,CASSFRGRAYEQYF
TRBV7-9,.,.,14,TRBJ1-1,TGTGCCAGCAGCTTACTGCAGGGGAACACTGAAGCTTTCTTT,CASSLLQGNTEAFF
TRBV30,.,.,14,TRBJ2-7,TGTGCCTGGAGTTTGGCGGGACCGTCCTACGAGCAGTACTTC,CAWSLAGPSYEQYF
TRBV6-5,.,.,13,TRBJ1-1,TGTGCCAGCAGTGATCGGGGGCAGGGTGAAGCTTTCTTT,CASSDRGQGEAFF
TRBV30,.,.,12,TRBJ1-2,TGTGCCTGGAGTGCCGGGACACATGGCTACACCTTC,CAWSAGTHGYTF
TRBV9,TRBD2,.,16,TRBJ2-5,TGTGCCAGCAGCGCCAGACCGACTAGCTCACAAGAGACCCAGTACTTC,CASSARPTSSQETQYF
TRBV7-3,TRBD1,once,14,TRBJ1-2,TGTGCCAGCAGCCCTCGGACAGGGGACTATGGCTACACCTTC,CASSPRTGDYGYTF
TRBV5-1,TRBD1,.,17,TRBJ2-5,TGCGCCAGCAGCTTGGGGGCACTGACAGGGGGGCAAGAGACCCAGTACTTC,CASSLGALTGGQETQYF
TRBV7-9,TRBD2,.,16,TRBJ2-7,TGTGCCAGCAGCCCCGGGACTAGCGGAATTACCTACGAGCAGTACTTC,CASSPGTSGITYEQYF
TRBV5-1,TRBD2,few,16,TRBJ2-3,TGCGCCAGCAGCCCGGGACTAGCGGGCTCCACAGATACGCAGTATTTT,CASSPGLAGSTDTQYF
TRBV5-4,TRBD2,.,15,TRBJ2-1,TGTGCCAGCAGCTCTACTAGCGGATCCTACAATGAGCAGTTCTTC,CASSSTSGSYNEQFF
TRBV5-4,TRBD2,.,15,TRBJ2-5,TGTGCCAGCAGCTTGCAAACGGGAGGGCAAGAGACCCAGTACTTC,CASSLQTGGQETQYF
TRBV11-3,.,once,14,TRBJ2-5,TGTGCCAGCAGCCCGGGGCCTCCAGTAGAGACCCAGTACTTC,CASSPGPPVETQYF
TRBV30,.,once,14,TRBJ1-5,TGTGCCTGGAGTGGGGGTGTTAGCAATCAGCCCCAGCATTTT,CAWSGGVSNQPQHF
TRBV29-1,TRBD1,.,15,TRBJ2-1,TGCAGCGTTGAGGGGGGCGGGACAGGCTACAATGAGCAGTTCTTC,CSVEGGGTGYNEQFF
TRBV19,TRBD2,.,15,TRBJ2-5,TGTGCCAGTAGTACCCTCTATAGCGGGCAAGAGACCCAGTACTTC,CASSTLYSGQETQYF
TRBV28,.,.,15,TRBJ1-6,TGTGCCAGCAGACCCGGGAGGGGCTATAATTCACCCCTCCACTTT,CASRPGRGYNSPLHF
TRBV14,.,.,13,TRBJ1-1,TGTGCCAGCAGCCAACAGATGAACACTGAAGCTTTCTTT,CASSQQMNTEAFF
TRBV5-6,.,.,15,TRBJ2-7,TGTGCCAGCAGCTTTGGGCGGACGTCCTCCTACGAGCAGTACTTC,CASSFGRTSSYEQYF
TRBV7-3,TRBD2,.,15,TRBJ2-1,TGTGCCAGCAGCCGCGGGACTAGCGGGATCAATGAGCAGTTCTTC,CASSRGTSGINEQFF
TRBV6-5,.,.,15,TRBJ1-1,TGTGCCAGCAGGGGCAGGAAAGGTTGGGACACTGAAGCTTTCTTT,CASRGRKGWDTEAFF
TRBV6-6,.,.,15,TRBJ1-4,TGTGCCAGCAGTTACCCCGGGAGGGGTGAGGAAAAACTGTTTTTT,CASSYPGRGEEKLFF
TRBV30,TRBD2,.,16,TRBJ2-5,TGTGCCTGGAGTCCGGGACTAGCGGGTCAGAAGGAGACCCAGTACTTC,CAWSPGLAGQKETQYF
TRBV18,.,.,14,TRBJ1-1,TGTGCCAGCTCACCGGGTCAGGGGAGGACTGAAGCTTTCTTT,CASSPGQGRTEAFF
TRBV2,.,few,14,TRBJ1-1,TGTGCCAGCAGGGGTTTAGGAGGGTACGGTAAGGCTTTCTTT,CASRGLGGYGKAFF
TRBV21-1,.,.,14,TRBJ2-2,TGTGCCAGCAGCAAAGTGGGGGGGACCGGGGAGCTGTTTTTT,CASSKVGGTGELFF
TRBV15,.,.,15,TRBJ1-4,TGTGCCACCAACCAGGGGCGATCGACTAATGAAAAACTGTTTTTT,CATNQGRSTNEKLFF
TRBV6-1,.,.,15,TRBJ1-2,TGTGCCAGCAGTGCCCTTTTTACAGGGACCTATGGCTACACCTTC,CASSALFTGTYGYTF
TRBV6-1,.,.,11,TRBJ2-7,TGTGCCAGCAGTCCTTTGTACGAGCAGTACTTC,CASSPLYEQYF
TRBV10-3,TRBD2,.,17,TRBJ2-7,TGTGCCATCAGTTATCTAGCGGGAGAATTGGGGGCTTACGAGCAGTACTTC,CAISYLAGELGAYEQYF
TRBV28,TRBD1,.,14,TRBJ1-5,TGTGCCAGCAGCGCTCGACAGGGATCTCAGCCCCAGCATTTT,CASSARQGSQPQHF
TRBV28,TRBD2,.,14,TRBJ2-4,TGTGCCAGCAGTTTTACTAGCGGGATCGGCATTCAGTACTTC,CASSFTSGIGIQYF
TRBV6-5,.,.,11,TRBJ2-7,TGTGCCAGCAGTTCCTGGGTCGAGCAGTACTTC,CASSSWVEQYF
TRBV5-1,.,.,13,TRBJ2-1,TGCGCCAGCAGCTTAGGGGGTCCGAGTGAGCAGTTCTTC,CASSLGGPSEQFF
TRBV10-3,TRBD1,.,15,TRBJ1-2,TGTGCCATCAGCCGACAGGGAACGTCTAACTATGGCTACACCTTC,CAISRQGTSNYGYTF
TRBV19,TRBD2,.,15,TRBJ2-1,TGTGCCAGCTCTCCGGTCCAGCGGGGCCAAGGTGAGCAGTTCTTC,CASSPVQRGQGEQFF
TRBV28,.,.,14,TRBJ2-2,TGTGCCAGCAGTTTACTGGGACGGGAAATAGAGCTGTTTTTT,CASSLLGREIELFF
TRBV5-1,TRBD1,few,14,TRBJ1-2,TGCGCCAGCAGCTCCTGGGACAGGGGAGGTGGCTACACCTTC,CASSSWDRGGGYTF
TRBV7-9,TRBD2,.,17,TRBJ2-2,TGTGCCAGCAGTACTCCGGGACTAGGCGATCGTACCGGGGAGCTGTTTTTT,CASSTPGLGDRTGELFF
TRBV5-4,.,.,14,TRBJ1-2,TGTGCCAGCAGCTTGGAGGGGCGTAACTATGGCTACACCTTC,CASSLEGRNYGYTF